The sequence of this T cell receptor beta chain was determined in a study of spatial heterogeneity in lung cancer. V was pared by 6 bases and J by 0 bases, with 6 bases between. The CDR3 has 13 amino acids. Germline V gene sequence: CDR1 MDHEN, CDR2 SYDVKM. This clonotype was observed many times. Described time point: sample taken at primary tumor resection. TCRdb re-called the 5' RACE reads through MiXCR, storing one row per CDR3 protein. The sample includes tens of thousands of distinct CDR3 sequences, 2.5% to 3.5% of them seen just once. This chain uses TRBV28 with TRBJ2-1; no reliable D call. The sequence was obtained from a male donor with early-stage non-small cell lung cancer. The specimen was normal lung tissue next to the tumor, collected at surgery. The CDR3 region is CASRQSSYNEQFF. DNA for the CDR3: TGTGCCAGCAGGCAATCCTCCTACAATGAGCAGTTCTTC.